This TCR beta chain derives from a study of blood T cell repertoires in COVID-19. The overall study: Specimens from acute and convalescent COVID-19 originated in the United States, Italy and Spain.

Authors' analysis steps: Estimation of nucleated cell counts relied on the amplification of reference gene primers. The protocol was immunoSEQ multiplex PCR, while the TCRdb copy is restricted to in-frame clones and leaves out a portion. Clone size and V and J calls were adopted from that table, with D and trimming inferred from the DNA. The table lists approximately 330,000 clones, around 87% of them singletons. The sample taken for sequencing was peripheral blood. The source of this sequence is a woman aged 50 to 60 with active or convalescent COVID-19.

This CDR3 is CAWSRGKGPQHF. CDR3 in DNA: TGTGCCTGGAGTAGGGGTAAGGGGCCCCAGCATTTT. The chain joins TRBV30 to TRBJ1-5, with D maybe TRBD1 (5 bases). V dropped 2 bases and J dropped 9 bases, with 11 bases sitting between them. Germline loops: CDR1 GTSNPN, CDR2 SVGIG (reference sequence). The CDR3 has 12 residues.